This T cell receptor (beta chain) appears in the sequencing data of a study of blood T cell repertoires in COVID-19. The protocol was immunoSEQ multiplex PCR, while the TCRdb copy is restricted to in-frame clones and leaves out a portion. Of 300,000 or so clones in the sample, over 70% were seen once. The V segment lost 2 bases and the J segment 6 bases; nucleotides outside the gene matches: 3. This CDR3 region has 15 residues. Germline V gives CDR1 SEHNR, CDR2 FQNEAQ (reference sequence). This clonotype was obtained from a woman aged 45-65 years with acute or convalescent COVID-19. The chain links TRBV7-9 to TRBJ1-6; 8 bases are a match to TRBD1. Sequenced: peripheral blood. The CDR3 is CASSLKQGVNSPLHF. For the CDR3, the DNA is TGTGCCAGCAGCTTAAAACAGGGGGTTAATTCACCCCTCCACTTT. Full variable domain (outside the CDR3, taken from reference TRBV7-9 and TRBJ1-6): DTGVSQNPRHKITKRGQNVTFRCDPISEHNRLYWYRQTLGQGPEFLTYFQNEAQLEKSRLLSDRFSAERPKGSFSTLEIQRTEQGDSAMYLCASSLKQGVNSPLHFGNGTRLTVT.